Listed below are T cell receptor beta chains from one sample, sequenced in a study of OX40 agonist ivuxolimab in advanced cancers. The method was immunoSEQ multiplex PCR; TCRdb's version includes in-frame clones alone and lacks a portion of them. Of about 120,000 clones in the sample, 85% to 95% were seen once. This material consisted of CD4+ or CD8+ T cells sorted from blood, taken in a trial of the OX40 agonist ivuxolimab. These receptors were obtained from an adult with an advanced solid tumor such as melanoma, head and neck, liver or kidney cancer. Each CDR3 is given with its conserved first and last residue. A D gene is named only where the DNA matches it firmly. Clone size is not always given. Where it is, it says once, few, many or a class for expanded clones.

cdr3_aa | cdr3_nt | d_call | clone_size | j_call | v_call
CASSPGLLAQETQYF | TGTGCCAGCAGCCCAGGCTTACTAGCCCAAGAGACCCAGTACTTC | - | - | TRBJ2-5 | TRBV7-9
CASTQGTEAFF | TGTGCCAGTACTCAGGGGACTGAAGCTTTCTTT | - | - | TRBJ1-1 | TRBV6-5
CASSSAGPVSSYEQYF | TGTGCCAGCAGCTCGGCTGGGCCGGTAAGCTCCTACGAGCAGTACTTC | - | once | TRBJ2-7 | TRBV7-8
CASQPQGRMNTEAFF | TGTGCCAGCCAACCACAGGGGAGAATGAACACTGAAGCTTTCTTT | TRBD1 | - | TRBJ1-1 | TRBV27
CASSLAGVLDTQYF | TGTGCCAGCAGTCTAGCGGGAGTTCTGGATACGCAGTATTTT | TRBD2 | - | TRBJ2-3 | TRBV6-5
CASSPFGPNTEAFF | TGTGCCAGCAGTCCCTTCGGCCCGAACACTGAAGCTTTCTTT | - | - | TRBJ1-1 | TRBV27
CASSVSGNRGRKETQYF | TGTGCCAGCAGTGTTAGCGGGAACAGGGGCAGAAAGGAGACCCAGTACTTC | - | - | TRBJ2-5 | TRBV2
CASSLAVTSYEQYF | TGCGCCAGCAGCTTGGCCGTGACTTCGTACGAGCAGTACTTC | - | few | TRBJ2-7 | TRBV5-1
CASSSPTGGKGQETQYF | TGTGCCAGCAGTTCCCCTACGGGAGGGAAGGGCCAAGAGACCCAGTACTTC | TRBD2 | - | TRBJ2-5 | TRBV28
CASSLAGSRWNSPLHF | TGCGCCAGCAGCTTGGCGGGGTCTCGTTGGAATTCACCCCTCCACTTT | - | - | TRBJ1-6 | TRBV5-1
CASSLSLNTEAFF | TGTGCCAGCAGCTTATCCTTAAACACTGAAGCTTTCTTT | - | - | TRBJ1-1 | TRBV7-7
CASSSQGRNPGNTIYF | TGTGCCAGCTCATCACAGGGGAGGAATCCTGGAAACACCATATATTTT | TRBD1 | - | TRBJ1-3 | TRBV18
CASSAISEGYELFF | TGTGCCAGCAGTGCGATTTCTGAGGGGTACGAACTGTTTTTT | - | - | TRBJ1-4 | TRBV2
CASSPGQEERQYF | TGTGCCAGCTCACCGGGACAGGAAGAGAGGCAGTACTTC | TRBD1 | - | TRBJ2-7 | TRBV18
CASSLFTSGTDTQYF | TGTGCCAGCAGCTTGTTTACTAGCGGGACAGATACGCAGTATTTT | TRBD2 | - | TRBJ2-3 | TRBV28
CASSTSGTPTNEKLFF | TGTGCCAGTAGTACGTCAGGGACTCCAACTAATGAAAAACTGTTTTTT | - | - | TRBJ1-4 | TRBV19
CASSSHPPGELFF | TGTGCCAGCAGCTCACATCCCCCCGGGGAGCTGTTTTTT | - | - | TRBJ2-2 | TRBV7-9
CASSPHSDFRGIQYF | TGCGCCAGCAGCCCCCACTCGGACTTTAGGGGCATTCAGTACTTC | - | - | TRBJ2-4 | TRBV5-1
CAISESDRNNQPQHF | TGTGCCATCAGTGAGTCGGACAGAAACAATCAGCCCCAGCATTTT | - | - | TRBJ1-5 | TRBV10-3
CASSTRRLAGVYEQYF | TGTGCCAGCAGCACTAGGAGGCTAGCGGGAGTCTACGAGCAGTACTTC | TRBD2 | - | TRBJ2-7 | TRBV28
CSAGYTGEQFF | TGCAGTGCTGGCTACACAGGGGAGCAGTTCTTC | - | - | TRBJ2-1 | TRBV20-1
CASSPFGRNTEAFF | TGTGCCAGCAGTCCATTTGGTAGGAACACTGAAGCTTTCTTT | - | - | TRBJ1-1 | TRBV5-4
CATSSPGQDTDTQYF | TGTGCCACCAGCTCCCCGGGACAGGACACAGATACGCAGTATTTT | TRBD1 | - | TRBJ2-3 | TRBV15
CASSPYGTDGGYTF | TGTGCCAGCTCACCATACGGGACAGATGGTGGCTACACCTTC | TRBD1 | - | TRBJ1-2 | TRBV18
CASSPYGDKLEETQYF | TGCGCCAGCAGTCCGTATGGGGACAAGCTAGAAGAGACCCAGTACTTC | - | once | TRBJ2-5 | TRBV23-1
CASSLGQGDTQYF | TGTGCCAGCAGCCTAGGTCAGGGGGATACGCAGTATTTT | - | - | TRBJ2-3 | TRBV7-3
CSARSVVEQYF | TGCAGTGCTAGATCAGTGGTCGAGCAGTACTTC | - | - | TRBJ2-7 | TRBV20-1
CASSGDLGETQYF | TGTGCCAGTTCGGGGGACTTGGGAGAGACCCAGTACTTC | - | - | TRBJ2-5 | TRBV19
CASSLGQGGGYTF | TGTGCCAGCAGCCTAGGACAGGGAGGAGGCTACACCTTC | TRBD1 | - | TRBJ1-2 | TRBV7-8
CASSSMTGFGNTIYF | TGTGCCAGCAGCTCCATGACAGGGTTTGGAAACACCATATATTTT | TRBD1 | - | TRBJ1-3 | TRBV9
CSVRALGESAYEQYF | TGCAGCGTTCGTGCTTTGGGGGAGTCGGCCTACGAGCAGTACTTC | - | - | TRBJ2-7 | TRBV29-1
CASSLTPLGTDTQYF | TGTGCCAGCAGCTTAACCCCCCTTGGCACAGATACGCAGTATTTT | - | - | TRBJ2-3 | TRBV7-3
CASSTPMGITTGELFF | TGTGCCAGCAGTACACCTATGGGGATTACAACCGGGGAGCTGTTTTTT | - | - | TRBJ2-2 | TRBV7-3
CASSFSPQGAVVSGANVLTF | TGTGCCAGCAGTTTCTCCCCACAGGGGGCGGTAGTTTCTGGGGCCAACGTCCTGACTTTC | TRBD1 | - | TRBJ2-6 | TRBV28
CASRWLERLGETQYF | TGTGCCAGCAGGTGGCTCGAGCGCTTGGGAGAGACCCAGTACTTC | - | - | TRBJ2-5 | TRBV6-6
CASSQVTGDGTEAFF | TGTGCCAGCAGCCAAGTCACAGGGGACGGGACTGAAGCTTTCTTT | TRBD1 | - | TRBJ1-1 | TRBV5-5
CASSDTGRENSPLHF | TGTGCCAGCAGCGATACAGGGAGAGAGAATTCACCCCTCCACTTT | - | - | TRBJ1-6 | TRBV9
CASSFAPMVATANQPQHF | TGTGCCAGCAGTTTTGCTCCTATGGTGGCCACTGCAAATCAGCCCCAGCATTTT | - | once | TRBJ1-5 | TRBV2
CASKSPGWQPQHF | TGTGCCAGCAAAAGCCCGGGTTGGCAGCCCCAGCATTTT | - | - | TRBJ1-5 | TRBV28
CASSTGSLLFQETQYF | TGTGCCAGTAGTACCGGGTCTCTACTTTTCCAAGAGACCCAGTACTTC | - | - | TRBJ2-5 | TRBV19
CASSQEASVYF | TGTGCCAGCAGCCAAGAAGCTAGCGTGTACTTC | - | - | TRBJ2-7 | TRBV14
CASSPPGLAGVYEQFF | TGTGCCAGCAGTCCCCCGGGACTAGCGGGAGTATATGAGCAGTTCTTC | TRBD2 | once | TRBJ2-1 | TRBV25-1
CASSPTAGAGELFF | TGTGCCAGCAGCCCCACGGCCGGAGCCGGGGAGCTGTTTTTT | - | - | TRBJ2-2 | TRBV7-2